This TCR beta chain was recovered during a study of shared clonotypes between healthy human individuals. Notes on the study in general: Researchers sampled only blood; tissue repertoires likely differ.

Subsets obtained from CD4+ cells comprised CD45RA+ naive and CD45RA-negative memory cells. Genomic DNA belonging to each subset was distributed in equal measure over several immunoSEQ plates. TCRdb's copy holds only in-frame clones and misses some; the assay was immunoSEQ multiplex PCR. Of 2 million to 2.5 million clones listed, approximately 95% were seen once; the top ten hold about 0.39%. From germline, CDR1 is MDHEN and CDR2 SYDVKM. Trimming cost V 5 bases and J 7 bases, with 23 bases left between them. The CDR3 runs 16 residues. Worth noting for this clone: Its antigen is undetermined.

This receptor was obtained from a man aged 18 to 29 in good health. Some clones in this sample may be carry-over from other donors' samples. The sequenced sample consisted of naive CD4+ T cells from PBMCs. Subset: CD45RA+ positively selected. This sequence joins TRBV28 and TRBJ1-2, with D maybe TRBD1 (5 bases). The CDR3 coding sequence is TGTGCCAGCAGTGCCCCGAGGGGACCGACCTATAGTGGCTACACCTTC. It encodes CASSAPRGPTYSGYTF.